This T cell receptor beta chain was captured by sequencing in a study of beta chain features in type 1 diabetes. This clone was counted a few times. No antigen is known for it. At the DNA level, this CDR3 is encoded by other sequences in the same sample as well. Expressed TCRB transcripts got sequenced, as all isolated RNA was reverse transcribed. Sequencing used immunoSEQ multiplex PCR; TCRdb keeps in-frame clones, though not all of them. The sample shows about 160,000 clones, roughly 7.1% of them seen only once. Points from the study as a whole: Because the template was cDNA, high-expressing cells might be over-represented. Among patients with Type 1 diabetes, TCRB CDR3s were moderately but significantly shorter in every one of the four CD4+ subsets.

Sorting with CD45RO/CCR7/CD25/CD127/CD95/CD27 yielded naive, central memory, regulatory and stem-like memory CD4+ cells. The sequence was obtained from a woman in her thirties or forties with type 1 diabetes. Sequenced sample: central memory CD4+ T cells from blood.

CDR3 in DNA: TGCGCCAGCAGCTTGGAGAGGGAACGAGGCTACACCTTC. As protein: CASSLERERGYTF. The gene calls are TRBV5-1 and TRBJ1-2; D remains unclear. V gave up 0 bases and J gave up 8 bases, with 11 bases separating them. The germline V gene has CDR1 SGHRS and CDR2 YFSETQ. The CDR3 has 13 amino acids.